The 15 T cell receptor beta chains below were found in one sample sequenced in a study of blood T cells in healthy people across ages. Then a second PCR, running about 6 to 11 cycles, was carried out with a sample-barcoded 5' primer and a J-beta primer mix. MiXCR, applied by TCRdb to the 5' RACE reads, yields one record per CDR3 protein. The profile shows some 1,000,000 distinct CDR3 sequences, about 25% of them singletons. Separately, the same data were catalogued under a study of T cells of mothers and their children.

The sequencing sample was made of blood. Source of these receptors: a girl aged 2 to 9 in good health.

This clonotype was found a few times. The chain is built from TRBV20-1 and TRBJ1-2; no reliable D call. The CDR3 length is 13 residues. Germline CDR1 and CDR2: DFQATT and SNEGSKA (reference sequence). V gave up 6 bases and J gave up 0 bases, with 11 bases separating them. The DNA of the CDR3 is TGCAGTGCCGGCATGAAAGCTAACTATGGCTACACCTTC. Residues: CSAGMKANYGYTF.

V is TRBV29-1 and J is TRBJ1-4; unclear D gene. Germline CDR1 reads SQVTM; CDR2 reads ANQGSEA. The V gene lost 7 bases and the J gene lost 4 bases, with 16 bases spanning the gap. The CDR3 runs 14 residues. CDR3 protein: CSALNGIGNEKLFF. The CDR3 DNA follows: TGCAGCGCTTTAAATGGCATCGGTAATGAAAAACTGTTTTTT.

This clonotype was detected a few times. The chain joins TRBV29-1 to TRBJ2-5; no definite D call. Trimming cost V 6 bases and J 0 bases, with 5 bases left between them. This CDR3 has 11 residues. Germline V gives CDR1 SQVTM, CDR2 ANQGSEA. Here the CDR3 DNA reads TGCAGCGTCGAGTACCAAGAGACCCAGTACTTC. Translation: CSVEYQETQYF.

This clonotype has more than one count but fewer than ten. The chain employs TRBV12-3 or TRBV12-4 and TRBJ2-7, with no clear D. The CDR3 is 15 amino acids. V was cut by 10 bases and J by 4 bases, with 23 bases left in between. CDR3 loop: CATPVRYERWYEQYF. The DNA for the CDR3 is TGTGCCACTCCTGTCCGCTACGAGCGCTGGTACGAGCAGTACTTC.

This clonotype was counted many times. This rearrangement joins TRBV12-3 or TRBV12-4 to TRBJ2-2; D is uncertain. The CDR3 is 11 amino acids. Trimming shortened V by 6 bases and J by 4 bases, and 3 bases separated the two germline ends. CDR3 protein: CASRLTGELFF. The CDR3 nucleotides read TGTGCCAGCAGGCTCACCGGGGAGCTGTTTTTT.

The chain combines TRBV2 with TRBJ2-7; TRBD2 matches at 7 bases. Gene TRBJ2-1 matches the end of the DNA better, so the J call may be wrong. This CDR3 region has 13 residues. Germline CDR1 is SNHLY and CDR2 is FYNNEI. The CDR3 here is CASSGGTMSEQFF. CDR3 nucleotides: TGTGCCAGCAGTGGAGGGACTATGAGTGAGCAGTTCTTC.

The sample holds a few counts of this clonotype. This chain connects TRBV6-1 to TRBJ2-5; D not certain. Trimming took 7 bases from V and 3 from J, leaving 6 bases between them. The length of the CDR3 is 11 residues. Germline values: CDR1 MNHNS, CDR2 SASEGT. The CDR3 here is CASTREETQYF. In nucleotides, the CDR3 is TGTGCCAGCACCCGGGAAGAGACCCAGTACTTC.

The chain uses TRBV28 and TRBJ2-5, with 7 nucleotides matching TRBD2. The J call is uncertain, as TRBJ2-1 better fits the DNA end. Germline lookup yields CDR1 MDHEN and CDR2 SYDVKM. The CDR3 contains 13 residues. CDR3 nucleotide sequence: TGTGCCAGCACTTCGGGAGGCCGGGATGAGCAGTTCTTC. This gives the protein CASTSGGRDEQFF.

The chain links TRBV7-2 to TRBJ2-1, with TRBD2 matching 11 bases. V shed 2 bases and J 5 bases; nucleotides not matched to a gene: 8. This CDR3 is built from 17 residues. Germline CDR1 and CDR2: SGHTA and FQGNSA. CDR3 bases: TGTGCCAGCAGCTTATATGTTAGCGGGGGGGTCGACAATGAGCAGTTCTTC. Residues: CASSLYVSGGVDNEQFF.

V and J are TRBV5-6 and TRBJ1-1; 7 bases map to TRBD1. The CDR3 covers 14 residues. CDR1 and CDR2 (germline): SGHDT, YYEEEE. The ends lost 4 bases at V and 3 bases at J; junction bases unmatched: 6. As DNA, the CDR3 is TGTGCCAGCAGCCCAAGACAGGGAGACACTGAAGCTTTCTTT. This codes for CASSPRQGDTEAFF. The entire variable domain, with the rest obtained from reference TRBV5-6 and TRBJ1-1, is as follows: DAGVTQSPTHLIKTRGQQVTLRCSPKSGHDTVSWYQQALGQGPQFIFQYYEEEERQRGNFPDRFSGHQFPNYSSELNVNALLLGDSALYLCASSPRQGDTEAFFGQGTRLTVV.

This CDR3 reads CASSLLPRLSPYEQYF. CDR3 DNA sequence: TGTGCCAGCAGCTTATTACCCAGGCTATCCCCCTACGAGCAGTACTTC. The chain carries TRBV7-3 and TRBJ2-5; D gene uncertain. TRBJ2-7 explains the end of the DNA better; the J call may be wrong. Germline values: CDR1 SGHTA, CDR2 FQGTGA. This CDR3 is 16 amino acids long.

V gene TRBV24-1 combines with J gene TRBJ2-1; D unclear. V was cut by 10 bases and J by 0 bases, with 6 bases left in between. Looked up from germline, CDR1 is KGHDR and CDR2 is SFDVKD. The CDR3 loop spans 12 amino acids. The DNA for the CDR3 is TGTGCCACGAGCACCTCCTACAATGAGCAGTTCTTC. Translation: CATSTSYNEQFF.

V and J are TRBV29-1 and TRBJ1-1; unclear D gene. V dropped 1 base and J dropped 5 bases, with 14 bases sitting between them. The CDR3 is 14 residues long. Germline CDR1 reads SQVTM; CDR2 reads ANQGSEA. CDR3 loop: CSVEAGIGLTEAFF. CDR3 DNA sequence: TGCAGCGTTGAAGCTGGCATTGGGTTAACTGAAGCTTTCTTT.

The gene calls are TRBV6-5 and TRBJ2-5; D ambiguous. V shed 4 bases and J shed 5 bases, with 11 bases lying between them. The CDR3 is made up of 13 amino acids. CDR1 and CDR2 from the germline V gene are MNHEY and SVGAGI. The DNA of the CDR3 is TGTGCCAGCAGTTCTTGGACGGCGGAGACCCAGTACTTC. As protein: CASSSWTAETQYF.

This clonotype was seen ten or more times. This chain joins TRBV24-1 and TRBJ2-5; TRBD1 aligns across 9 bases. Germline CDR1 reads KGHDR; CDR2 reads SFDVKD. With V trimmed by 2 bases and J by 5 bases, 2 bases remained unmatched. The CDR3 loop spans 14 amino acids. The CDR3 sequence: CATSDWTGVETQYF. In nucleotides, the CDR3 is TGTGCCACCAGTGATTGGACAGGGGTTGAGACCCAGTACTTC.